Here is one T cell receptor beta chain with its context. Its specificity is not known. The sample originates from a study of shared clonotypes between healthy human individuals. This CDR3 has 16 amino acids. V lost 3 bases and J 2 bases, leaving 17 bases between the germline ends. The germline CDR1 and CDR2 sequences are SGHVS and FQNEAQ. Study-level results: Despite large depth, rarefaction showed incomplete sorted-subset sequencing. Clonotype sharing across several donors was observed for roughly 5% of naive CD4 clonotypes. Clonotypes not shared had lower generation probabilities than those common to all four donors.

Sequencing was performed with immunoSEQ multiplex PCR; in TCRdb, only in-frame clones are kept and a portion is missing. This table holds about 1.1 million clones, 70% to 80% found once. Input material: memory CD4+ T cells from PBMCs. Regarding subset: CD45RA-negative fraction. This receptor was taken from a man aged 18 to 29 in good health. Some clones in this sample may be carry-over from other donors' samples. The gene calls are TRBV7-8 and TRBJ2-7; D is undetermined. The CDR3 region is CASSLKWAVGPYEQYF. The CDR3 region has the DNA TGTGCCAGCAGCTTGAAGTGGGCGGTCGGTCCCTACGAGCAGTACTTC.